The clone carrying this T cell receptor beta chain was observed a handful of times. Original processing notes: The assay estimated nucleated cells by amplifying reference gene primers. Clones were read by immunoSEQ multiplex PCR, and TCRdb kept only the in-frame ones, dropping some. V and J calls and clone size are those listed in that table; D and trimming were worked out from the DNA. The repertoire consists of approximately 210,000 clones, with 83% occurring once and the leading ten covering around 2.3%. The sample comes from a study of blood T cell repertoires in COVID-19. At the level of the study: Acute and convalescent COVID-19 specimens originated in the United States, Italy and Spain. Sample material is recorded as cDNA or gDNA derived from T cells, B-cell-depleted T cells, or PBMCs.

Material: peripheral blood. The source of this sequence is a woman between 35 and 50 years old with active or convalescent COVID-19.

The CDR3 sequence: CASSYIYEQYF. DNA of the CDR3: TGTGCCAGCAGTTATATCTACGAGCAGTACTTC. The gene calls are TRBV6-2 or TRBV6-3 and TRBJ2-7, with unresolved D. The CDR3 totals 11 residues. Per germline, CDR1 MNHEY and CDR2 SVGEGT. V lost 3 bases to trimming and J lost 3 bases, with 3 bases between them.